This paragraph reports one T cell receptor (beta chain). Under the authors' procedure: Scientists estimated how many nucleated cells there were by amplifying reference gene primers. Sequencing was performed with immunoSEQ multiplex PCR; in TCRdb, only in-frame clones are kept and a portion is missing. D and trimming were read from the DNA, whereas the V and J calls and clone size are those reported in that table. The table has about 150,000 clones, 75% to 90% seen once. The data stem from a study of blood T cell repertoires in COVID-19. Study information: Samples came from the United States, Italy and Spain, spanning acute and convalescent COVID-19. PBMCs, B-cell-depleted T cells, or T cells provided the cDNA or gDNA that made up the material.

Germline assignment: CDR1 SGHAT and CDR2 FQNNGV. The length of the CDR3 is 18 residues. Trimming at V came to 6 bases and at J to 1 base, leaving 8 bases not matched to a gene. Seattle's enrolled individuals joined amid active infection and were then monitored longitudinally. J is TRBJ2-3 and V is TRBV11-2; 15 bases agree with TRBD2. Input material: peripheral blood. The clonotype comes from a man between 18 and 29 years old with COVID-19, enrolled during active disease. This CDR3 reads CASRGGTSGRTRTDTQYF. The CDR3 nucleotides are TGTGCCAGCAGAGGGGGGACTAGCGGGAGGACCCGCACAGATACGCAGTATTTT.